This is a list of T cell receptor beta chains from one sample in a study of T-cell reconstitution after alpha-beta-depleted transplantation in children. TCRdb analysed the PCR reads with MiXCR anew, one entry per CDR3 protein. The sample comprises approximately 650,000 distinct CDR3 sequences, roughly 13% of which are singletons, and 0.75% to 0.85% rests with the top ten. The material sequenced was PBMCs, taken before TCRalphabeta/CD19-depleted stem cell transplant. The receptor set was obtained from a girl between 2 and 10 years old with congenital amegakaryocytic thrombocytopenia, due to receive a stem cell transplant. Both conserved end residues are part of each CDR3. A D gene is named only where the DNA matches it firmly. Not all rows give a size; the values are once, few, many and, for expanded clones, a class.

CDR3nt: TGTGCCAGCAGATCAACGAACGGACAGGGTATGTGGTACGAGCAGTACTTC; CDR3aa: CASRSTNGQGMWYEQYF; abundance: many; d_gene: TRBD1; len: 17; j_gene: TRBJ2-7; v_gene: TRBV28
CDR3nt: TGCGCCAGCAGCTATCTAGCGGGAGGGCCCGATGAGCAGTTCTTC; CDR3aa: CASSYLAGGPDEQFF; abundance: few; d_gene: TRBD2; len: 15; j_gene: TRBJ2-1; v_gene: TRBV5-1
CDR3nt: TGCAGTGCTAGTGGCGGAGTGGGCGAGCAGTACTTC; CDR3aa: CSASGGVGEQYF; abundance: many; d_gene: NA; len: 12; j_gene: TRBJ2-7; v_gene: TRBV20-1
CDR3nt: TGCGCCAGCATCAGCAGCTCCACTGAAGCTTTCTTT; CDR3aa: CASISSSTEAFF; abundance: NA; d_gene: NA; len: 12; j_gene: TRBJ1-1; v_gene: TRBV4-1
CDR3nt: TGCGCCAGCAGCACATGGGACGAGCCCTACGAGCAGTACTTC; CDR3aa: CASSTWDEPYEQYF; abundance: few; d_gene: NA; len: 14; j_gene: TRBJ2-7; v_gene: TRBV5-1
CDR3nt: TGTGCCAGCAGCGACTATACTAGCGGGAGATTTGAGCAGTTCTTC; CDR3aa: CASSDYTSGRFEQFF; abundance: NA; d_gene: TRBD2; len: 15; j_gene: TRBJ2-1; v_gene: TRBV2
CDR3nt: TGTGCCAGTAGTATTCGGCTGGGGAACTACGAGCAGTACTTC; CDR3aa: CASSIRLGNYEQYF; abundance: NA; d_gene: NA; len: 14; j_gene: TRBJ2-7; v_gene: TRBV19
CDR3nt: TGTGCCAGCAGTCGGACTAGCGGGAGACGATGGGTGGTCACAGATACGCAGTATTTT; CDR3aa: CASSRTSGRRWVVTDTQYF; abundance: NA; d_gene: TRBD2; len: 19; j_gene: TRBJ2-3; v_gene: TRBV12-3/TRBV12-4
CDR3nt: TGCGCCAGCAGCTTGAGGGCTAGCGGGAGTCTGGAGGCCTACAATGAGCAGTTCTTC; CDR3aa: CASSLRASGSLEAYNEQFF; abundance: NA; d_gene: TRBD2; len: 19; j_gene: TRBJ2-1; v_gene: TRBV5-1
CDR3nt: TGCAGTGCTACTTTAAGCGGGAGAGACGGCACAGATACGCAGTATTTT; CDR3aa: CSATLSGRDGTDTQYF; abundance: few; d_gene: TRBD2; len: 16; j_gene: TRBJ2-3; v_gene: TRBV20-1
CDR3nt: TGCGCCAGCAGCCAGGGGGAAAGGAATCAGCCCCAGCATTTT; CDR3aa: CASSQGERNQPQHF; abundance: NA; d_gene: TRBD1; len: 14; j_gene: TRBJ1-5; v_gene: TRBV5-1
CDR3nt: TGTGCCAGCAGCCAGCACTGGACAGGGGGGCCAGGAGGTGAGCAGTACTTC; CDR3aa: CASSQHWTGGPGGEQYF; abundance: few; d_gene: TRBD1; len: 17; j_gene: TRBJ2-7; v_gene: TRBV7-9
CDR3nt: TGTGCCAGCAGTCAGGGGGGAAGAGACCTCTATGGCTACACCTTC; CDR3aa: CASSQGGRDLYGYTF; abundance: NA; d_gene: TRBD1; len: 15; j_gene: TRBJ1-2; v_gene: TRBV2
CDR3nt: TGTGCCAGCAGGGATGTGGGGGGCTTGTACCAAGAGACCCTGTACTTC; CDR3aa: CASRDVGGLYQETLYF; abundance: NA; d_gene: NA; len: 16; j_gene: TRBJ2-5; v_gene: TRBV5-5
CDR3nt: TGCAGCGTCGGACAGGGAAACATTCAGTACTTC; CDR3aa: CSVGQGNIQYF; abundance: many; d_gene: TRBD1; len: 11; j_gene: TRBJ2-4; v_gene: TRBV29-1
CDR3nt: TGTGCCAGCAGTGAGTTAGCGGGTCTGGGAGAGACCCAGTACTTC; CDR3aa: CASSELAGLGETQYF; abundance: NA; d_gene: TRBD2; len: 15; j_gene: TRBJ2-5; v_gene: TRBV6-1
CDR3nt: TGTGCCAGCAGCTGGGACAGGGTGAACACTGAAGCTTTCTTT; CDR3aa: CASSWDRVNTEAFF; abundance: many; d_gene: TRBD1; len: 14; j_gene: TRBJ1-1; v_gene: TRBV27